This note documents a single T cell receptor (beta chain) sequence. The data belong to a study of spatial heterogeneity in lung cancer. Study-level information: Raw reads showed each unique TCR and UMI combination turning up more than ten times on average.

TCRdb called the 5' RACE reads again in MiXCR, with one record for every CDR3 protein. The sample contains fewer than 40,000 distinct CDR3 sequences, 6.5% to 9.5% of which appear only once. The time point: sample taken at primary tumor resection. In each case, whole RNA from tumor, nontumor lung or frozen PBMC was sequenced unsorted. CDR3 length equals 15 residues. The V gene's germline CDR1 is SGHNT and CDR2 YYREEE (reference sequence). V shed 2 bases and J shed 4 bases, with 13 bases lying between them. The chain combines TRBV5-4 with TRBJ1-5, with D maybe TRBD1 (5 bases). The material sequenced was PBMCs, taken at surgery. The clonotype was recovered from a male donor with early-stage non-small cell lung cancer. This CDR3 is CASSFPGGGNQPQHF. In DNA form, the CDR3 reads TGTGCCAGCAGCTTTCCCGGGGGGGGAAATCAGCCCCAGCATTTT.